Here is one T cell receptor beta chain with its context. Its cognate antigen is unknown. The entry originates in a study of brain metastases from non-small cell lung cancer. Study findings and constraints: Metastases had sparse T cells but largely shared repertoires with primaries. Brain metastases had lower T-cell infiltration than primary tumors. T-cell clones appeared expanded in around 64% of brain metastases relative to matched primary tumors.

The CDR3 covers 16 residues. V lost 6 bases and J lost 0; bases outside the gene matches: 10. From germline, CDR1 is LNHDA and CDR2 SQIVND (reference sequence). TCRdb's copy holds only in-frame clones and misses some; the assay was immunoSEQ multiplex PCR. The table includes 4,000 to 5,000 clones, about 74% detected once. This receptor was identified in a donor at least 40 years old with non-small cell lung cancer. The chain carries TRBV19 and TRBJ1-1; the match to TRBD1 covers 7 bases. Sequencing input: primary lung tumor tissue. The CDR3 bases are TGTGCCAGTAGGAGGACAGGACTTGCTTTGAACACTGAAGCTTTCTTT. Translating it yields CASRRTGLALNTEAFF.